The clone carrying this T cell receptor (beta chain) was detected a few times. Its target is not known. The CDR3 extends over 15 amino acids. CDR1 and CDR2 from the germline V gene are KGHDR and SFDVKD. J lost 8 bases, V lost 5 bases, and 10 bases had no gene match. This specimen belongs to a study of post-analysis software for immune sequencing data. Whole-study results and caveats: Five or six TRBV segments, TRBV5-6, TRBV5-1 and TRBV20-1 among them, were found more frequent in patients than controls.

The library was made from cDNA and included unique molecular identifiers. TCRdb re-called the PCR reads through MiXCR, storing one row per CDR3 protein. The sample holds a few hundred thousand distinct CDR3 sequences; roughly 34% are singletons and the top ten take approximately 6%. This TCR was recovered from a girl aged 2 to 17 with multiple sclerosis. The chain links TRBV24-1 to TRBJ1-2, with TRBD1 matching over 10 bases. Specimen: blood. CDR3 sequence reads: CATSAPGTGARGYTF. CDR3 bases: TGTGCCACCAGTGCCCCCGGGACAGGGGCACGCGGCTACACCTTC.